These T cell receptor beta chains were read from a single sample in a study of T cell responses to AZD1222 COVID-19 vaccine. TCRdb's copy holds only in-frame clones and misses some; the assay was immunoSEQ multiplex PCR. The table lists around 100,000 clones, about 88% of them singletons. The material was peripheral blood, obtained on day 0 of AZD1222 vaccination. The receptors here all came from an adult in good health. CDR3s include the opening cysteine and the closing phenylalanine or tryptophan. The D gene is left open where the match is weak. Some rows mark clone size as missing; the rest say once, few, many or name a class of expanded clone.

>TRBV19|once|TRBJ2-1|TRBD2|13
CASSSGLADEQFF
TGTGCCAGTAGCAGTGGACTAGCGGATGAGCAGTTCTTC
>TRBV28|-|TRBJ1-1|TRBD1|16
CASSLFPTARGTEAFF
TGTGCCAGCAGTTTATTTCCTACCGCCAGGGGGACTGAAGCTTTCTTT
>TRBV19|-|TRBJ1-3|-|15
CASTKGQNSGNTIYF
TGTGCCAGCACGAAGGGGCAGAACTCTGGAAACACCATATATTTT
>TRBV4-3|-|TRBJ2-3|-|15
CASSQEIAMGDTQYF
TGCGCCAGCAGCCAAGAGATCGCCATGGGGGATACGCAGTATTTT
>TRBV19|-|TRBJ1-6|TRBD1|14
CASSTDRGGSPLHF
TGTGCCAGTAGTACGGACAGGGGAGGATCACCCCTCCACTTT
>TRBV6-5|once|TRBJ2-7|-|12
CASSTQGYEQYF
TGTGCCAGCAGTACACAGGGTTACGAGCAGTACTTC
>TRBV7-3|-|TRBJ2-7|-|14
CASSPTAVGGEQYF
TGTGCCAGCAGCCCTACCGCGGTGGGGGGCGAGCAGTACTTC
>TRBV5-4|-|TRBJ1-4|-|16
CASSSQPRVGNEKLFF
TGTGCCAGCAGCTCCCAACCCCGAGTTGGTAATGAAAAACTGTTTTTT
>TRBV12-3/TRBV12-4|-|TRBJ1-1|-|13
CASSLLIVTEAFF
TGTGCCAGCAGCCTTCTTATCGTCACTGAAGCTTTCTTT
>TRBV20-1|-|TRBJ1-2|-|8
CSARGGPF
TGCAGTGCTAGGGGGGGACCCTTC
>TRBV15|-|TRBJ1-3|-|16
CATSRDYRGSGNTIYF
TGTGCCACCAGCAGAGATTATAGGGGCTCTGGAAACACCATATATTTT
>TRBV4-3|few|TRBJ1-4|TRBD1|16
CASSQDIGTGYEKLFF
TGCGCCAGCAGCCAAGATATAGGGACAGGGTATGAAAAACTGTTTTTT
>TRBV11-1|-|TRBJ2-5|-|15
CASSVSVGPRETQYF
TGTGCCAGCAGCGTCTCGGTGGGACCTCGGGAGACCCAGTACTTC
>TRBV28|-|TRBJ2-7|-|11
CASSAAYEQYF
TGTGCCAGCAGTGCCGCCTACGAGCAGTACTTC
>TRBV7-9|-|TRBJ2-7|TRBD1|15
CASSLVGTGVDEQYF
TGTGCCAGCAGCTTGGTTGGGACAGGGGTTGACGAGCAGTACTTC
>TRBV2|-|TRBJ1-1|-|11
CASKENTEAFF
TGTGCCAGCAAGGAGAACACTGAAGCTTTCTTT
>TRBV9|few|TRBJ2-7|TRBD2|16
CASSVAPSGRANEQYF
TGTGCCAGCAGCGTAGCGCCTAGCGGGAGGGCCAACGAGCAGTACTTC
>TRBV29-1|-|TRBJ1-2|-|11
CSVESGVGYTF
TGCAGCGTTGAATCCGGTGTCGGCTACACCTTC
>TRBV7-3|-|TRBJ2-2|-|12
CASSLDTGELFF
TGTGCCAGCAGCTTAGACACCGGGGAGCTGTTTTTT
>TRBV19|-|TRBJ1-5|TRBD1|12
CATAGQNQPQHF
TGTGCCACCGCGGGACAGAATCAGCCCCAGCATTTT
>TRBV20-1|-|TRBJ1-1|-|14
CSASGYIMNTEAFF
TGCAGTGCTAGTGGTTACATTATGAACACTGAAGCTTTCTTT
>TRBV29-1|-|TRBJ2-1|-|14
CSVDRAPLNNEQFF
TGCAGCGTTGATAGGGCGCCTCTGAACAATGAGCAGTTCTTC
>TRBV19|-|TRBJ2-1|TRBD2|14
CASTETSGYNEQFF
TGTGCCAGTACGGAGACTAGCGGATACAATGAGCAGTTCTTC
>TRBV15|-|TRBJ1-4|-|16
CATSRIRGVEGEKLFF
TGTGCCACCAGCAGGATTAGGGGGGTAGAAGGAGAAAAACTGTTTTTT
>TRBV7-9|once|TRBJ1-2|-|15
CASSLVGSTPYGYTF
TGTGCCAGCAGCTTAGTGGGCTCCACTCCTTATGGCTACACCTTC
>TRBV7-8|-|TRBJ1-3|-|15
CASSLVAGTGNTIYF
TGTGCCAGCAGCTTAGTTGCAGGGACAGGAAACACCATATATTTT
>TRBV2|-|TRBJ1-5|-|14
CASSPTASNQPQHF
TGTGCCAGCAGTCCTACAGCTAGCAATCAGCCCCAGCATTTT
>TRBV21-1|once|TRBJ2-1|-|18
CASSKGRLWQGLYNEQFF
TGTGCCAGCAGCAAAGGGCGGTTGTGGCAGGGCCTTTACAATGAGCAGTTCTTC
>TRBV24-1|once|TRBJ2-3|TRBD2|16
CATSDLSGSWSDTQYF
TGTGCCACCAGTGATCTTAGCGGGAGTTGGTCAGATACGCAGTATTTT
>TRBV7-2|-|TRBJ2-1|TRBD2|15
CASSLDVAGGYEQFF
TGTGCCAGCAGCTTAGACGTAGCGGGAGGGTATGAGCAGTTCTTC
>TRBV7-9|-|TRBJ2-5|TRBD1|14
CASSKGQGEETQYF
TGTGCCAGCAGCAAGGGACAGGGGGAAGAGACCCAGTACTTC
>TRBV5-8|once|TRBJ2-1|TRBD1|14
CASSFGQGGDEQFF
TGTGCCAGCAGCTTCGGACAGGGGGGAGATGAGCAGTTCTTC
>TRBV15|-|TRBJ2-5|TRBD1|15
CATSVGLGQGETQYF
TGTGCCACCAGCGTTGGGCTCGGACAGGGAGAGACCCAGTACTTC
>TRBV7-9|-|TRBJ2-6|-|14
CASRASSGANVLTF
TGTGCCAGCAGGGCTAGCTCTGGGGCCAACGTCCTGACTTTC
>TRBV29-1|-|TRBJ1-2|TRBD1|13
CSVDGDRAYGYTF
TGCAGCGTTGATGGAGACAGGGCCTATGGCTACACCTTC
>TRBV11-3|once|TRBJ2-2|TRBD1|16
CASSYGQGAGTGELFF
TGTGCCAGCAGCTACGGACAGGGGGCAGGAACCGGGGAGCTGTTTTTT
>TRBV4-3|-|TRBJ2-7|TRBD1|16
CASSQEPPGQGYEQYF
TGCGCCAGCAGCCAAGAGCCTCCGGGACAGGGCTACGAGCAGTACTTC
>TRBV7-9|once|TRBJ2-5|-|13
CASSPVAVETQYF
TGTGCCAGCAGCCCCGTGGCAGTGGAGACCCAGTACTTC
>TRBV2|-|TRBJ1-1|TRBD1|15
CASSENGQGGTEAFF
TGTGCCAGCAGTGAAAACGGACAGGGAGGCACTGAAGCTTTCTTT
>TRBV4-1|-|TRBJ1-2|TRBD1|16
CASSQDSGQGNYGYTF
TGCGCCAGCAGCCAAGATTCAGGACAGGGTAACTATGGCTACACCTTC
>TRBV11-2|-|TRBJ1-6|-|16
CASSLAGWGSDSPLHF
TGTGCCAGCAGCTTAGCTGGTTGGGGGAGCGATTCACCCCTCCACTTT
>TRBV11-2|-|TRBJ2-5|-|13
CASRFQGGETQYF
TGTGCCAGCAGATTCCAGGGTGGTGAGACCCAGTACTTC
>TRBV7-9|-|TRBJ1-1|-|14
CASSHGRRGTEAFF
TGTGCCAGCAGCCACGGGAGACGCGGCACTGAAGCTTTCTTT
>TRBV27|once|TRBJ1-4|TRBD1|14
CASSNRGSNEKLFF
TGTGCCAGCAGTAACAGGGGGAGTAATGAAAAACTGTTTTTT
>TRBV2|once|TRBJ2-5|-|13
CASSYSPQETQYF
TGTGCCAGCTCGTACAGCCCCCAAGAGACCCAGTACTTC
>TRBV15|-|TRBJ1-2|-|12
CATSSGGYGYTF
TGTGCCACCAGCAGCGGGGGATATGGCTACACCTTC
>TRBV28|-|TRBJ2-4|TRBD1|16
CASFTGVGTAKNIQYF
TGTGCCAGCTTTACAGGGGTGGGGACAGCCAAAAACATTCAGTACTTC
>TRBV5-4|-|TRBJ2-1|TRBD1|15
CASSFTGGPYNEQFF
TGTGCCAGCAGTTTTACAGGGGGTCCCTACAATGAGCAGTTCTTC
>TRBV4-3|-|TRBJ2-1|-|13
CASSQSRVVGQFF
TGCGCCAGCAGCCAATCCAGGGTAGTGGGGCAGTTCTTC
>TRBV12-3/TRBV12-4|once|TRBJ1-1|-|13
CASSLTEGTEAFF
TGTGCCAGCAGTTTAACAGAGGGCACTGAAGCTTTCTTT
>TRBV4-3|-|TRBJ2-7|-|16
CASSQDASQGSYEQYF
TGCGCCAGCAGCCAAGACGCCTCCCAAGGCTCCTACGAGCAGTACTTC
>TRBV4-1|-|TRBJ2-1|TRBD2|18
CASTRGKERGGSYNEQFF
TGCGCCAGCACCAGGGGTAAGGAGCGGGGGGGCTCCTACAATGAGCAGTTCTTC
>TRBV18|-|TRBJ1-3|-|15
CASSPGLGPGNTIYF
TGTGCCAGCTCACCGGGACTAGGACCTGGAAACACCATATATTTT
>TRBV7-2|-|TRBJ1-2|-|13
CASRSPGRDGYTF
TGTGCCAGCAGGTCCCCAGGTCGAGATGGCTACACCTTC
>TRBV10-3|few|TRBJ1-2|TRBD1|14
CAIRETGGSYGYTF
TGTGCCATCAGGGAGACAGGGGGGAGTTATGGCTACACCTTC
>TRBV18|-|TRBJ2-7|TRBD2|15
CASSPGLAVTYEQYF
TGTGCCAGCTCACCGGGACTAGCGGTTACCTACGAGCAGTACTTC
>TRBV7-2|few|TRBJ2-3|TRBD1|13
CASSRQGTDTQYF
TGTGCCAGCAGCCGACAGGGGACAGATACGCAGTATTTT
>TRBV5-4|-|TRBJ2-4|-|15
CASSREPGMGNIQYF
TGTGCCAGCAGCCGTGAACCGGGAATGGGGAACATTCAGTACTTC
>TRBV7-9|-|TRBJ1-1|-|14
CASSLVGVETEAFF
TGTGCCAGCAGCTTGGTAGGGGTAGAGACTGAAGCTTTCTTT